This T cell receptor beta chain originates from a study of T cells after yellow fever vaccination (dated by TCRdb to between 2017 and 2020). About the study as a whole: Libraries from fractions with low cell numbers were prepared with the SMART-Seq v4 Ultra Low Input RNA kit. To follow T-cell clones before and after primary and booster YFV17D yellow fever vaccination, bulk TCR alpha and beta repertoires were sequenced over time. The cohort comprised two healthy male donors, one aged 18 to 30 and one aged 30 to 40 years. Bulk PBMC replicates and cell subsets were isolated from blood drawn at multiple timepoints before and after both primary and secondary immunization.

The study at large found these results: A small fraction of clonotypes showed up in both the CD4 and CD8 compartments, probably as a result of convergent recombination. FACS-sorted repertoires could contain abundant contaminating clonotypes from the bulk population, so computational filtering was required. The study included only a couple of donors, which limits how far the findings can be generalized. After the booster, most of the clones that had expanded following primary vaccination were detected again (roughly 97% of CD4 and 80% to 90% of CD8), which suggests that memory was broadly maintained. Compared with the primary T-cell response, the secondary T-cell response was weaker but faster, peaking on day 5 rather than day 15.

TCR cDNA was synthesized by 5'RACE template switching, through which a universal primer site and unique molecular identifiers were introduced. Priming for cDNA synthesis came from both the TCR alpha and TCR beta constant segments. Library amplification used two PCR steps, and the second PCR step added sample barcodes and sequencing adapters. Sequencing of the libraries was done on either Illumina HiSeq 2500 (2x100 bp) or NovaSeq (2x150 bp). From the authors' description of their analysis: MIGEC was used to demultiplex reads and collapse the reads into UMI consensus sequences, and MiXCR was used for V(D)J alignment. Using edgeR on replicate PBMC samples, clonotypes were called vaccine-responding if FDR was below 0.01 and the log2 fold change was above 5 up to day 15. Each bulk clonotype was labeled CD4 or CD8 based on which sequenced repertoire, CD4 or CD8, contained the clonotype at higher abundance. TCRdb redid the processing of the public reads, applying fastp at Q25 and MiXCR, and retained in-frame beta chains. Entries that share a CDR3 protein sequence are merged under the most common genes and DNA. It is TCRdb's table, rather than the study itself, that gives the V and J calls and clone size. This sample has about 240,000 distinct CDR3 sequences in its table, and less than 8.5% of those were observed once. The leading ten clones occupy roughly 0.9% of the sample.

This clonotype was counted many times. Its binding antigen is unknown. No base qualities exist here, and no much larger clone lies one base off it. Sample treatment or condition, as interpreted from the label and publication: live attenuated yellow fever vaccine strain. A standard Ficoll-Paque protocol was used to isolate PBMCs from peripheral blood. Dynabeads CD4 and CD8 positive selection kits were used to isolate CD4 and CD8 T-cell fractions. TriZol was used to extract RNA from bulk PBMCs, CD4 and CD8 fractions, and dextramer-positive and dextramer-negative fractions. From its cysteine to its phenylalanine, the CDR3 spans 16 amino acids. This entry keeps only the CDR3 DNA: 48 bases, framed from base 1. From the germline V gene (reference sequence), CDR1 is DFQATT and CDR2 is SNEGSKA. From V the trimming removes 0 bases and from J it removes 3 bases, while the gene matches leave 7 bases of the junction unaccounted for.

This clonotype was sampled from a man aged 25 to 40 who received the YFV17D yellow fever vaccine. The sequence joins TRBV20-1 to TRBJ2-2, with 7 bases aligning to TRBD1. The starting material was CD4+ T cells sorted from PBMCs, obtained 15 days after the yellow fever booster vaccination. The base sequence is TGCAGTGCTAGAGATTGGGCAACAGGGGACACCGGGGAGCTGTTTTTT. Translation gives CSARDWATGDTGELFF.